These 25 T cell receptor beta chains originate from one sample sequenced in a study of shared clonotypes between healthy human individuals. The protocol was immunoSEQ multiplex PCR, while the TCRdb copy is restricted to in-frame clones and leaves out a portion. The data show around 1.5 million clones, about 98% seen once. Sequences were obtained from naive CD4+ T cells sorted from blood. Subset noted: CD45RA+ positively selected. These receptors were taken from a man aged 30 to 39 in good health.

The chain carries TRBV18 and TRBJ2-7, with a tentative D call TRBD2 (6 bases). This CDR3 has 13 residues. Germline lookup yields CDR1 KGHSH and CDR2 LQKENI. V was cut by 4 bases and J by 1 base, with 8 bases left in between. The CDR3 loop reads CASSRRDSYEQYF. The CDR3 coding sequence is TGTGCCAGCTCACGGAGGGATTCCTACGAGCAGTACTTC.

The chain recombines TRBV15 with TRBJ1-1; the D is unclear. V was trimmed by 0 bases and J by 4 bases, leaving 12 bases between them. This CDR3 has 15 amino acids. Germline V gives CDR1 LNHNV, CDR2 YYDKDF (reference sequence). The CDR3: CATSRDYSGGTEAFF. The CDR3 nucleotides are TGTGCCACCAGCAGAGATTACTCTGGCGGCACTGAAGCTTTCTTT.

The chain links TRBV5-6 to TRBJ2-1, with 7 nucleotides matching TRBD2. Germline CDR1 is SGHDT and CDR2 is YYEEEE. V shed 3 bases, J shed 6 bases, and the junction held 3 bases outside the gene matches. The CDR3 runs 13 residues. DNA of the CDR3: TGTGCCAGCAGCTGGGGAGGGCGCAATGAGCAGTTCTTC. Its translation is CASSWGGRNEQFF.

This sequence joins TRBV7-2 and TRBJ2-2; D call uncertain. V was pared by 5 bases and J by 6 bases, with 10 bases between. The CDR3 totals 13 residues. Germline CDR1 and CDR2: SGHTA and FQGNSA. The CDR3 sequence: CASSLLSPGELFF. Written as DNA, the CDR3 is TGTGCCAGCAGCCTGCTGAGTCCCGGGGAGCTGTTTTTT.

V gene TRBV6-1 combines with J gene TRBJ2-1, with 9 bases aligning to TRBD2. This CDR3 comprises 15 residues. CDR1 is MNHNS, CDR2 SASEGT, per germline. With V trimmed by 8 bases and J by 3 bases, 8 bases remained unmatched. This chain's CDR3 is CASGTGTSFYNEQFF. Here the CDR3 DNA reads TGTGCCAGCGGAACCGGGACTAGCTTCTACAATGAGCAGTTCTTC.

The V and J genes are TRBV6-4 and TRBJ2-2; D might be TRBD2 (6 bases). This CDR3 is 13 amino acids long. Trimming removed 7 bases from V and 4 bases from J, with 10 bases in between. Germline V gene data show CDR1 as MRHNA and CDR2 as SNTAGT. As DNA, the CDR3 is TGTGCCAGCATGGAGGGGACCACCGGGGAGCTGTTTTTT. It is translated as CASMEGTTGELFF.

CDR3 DNA sequence: TGTGCCAGCAGTACCTCAGGGGTGAGTGGATCGGGGAACACTGAAGCTTTCTTT. Its translation: CASSTSGVSGSGNTEAFF. The J gene is TRBJ1-1, the V gene TRBV28, with D perhaps TRBD1 (6 bases). V gave up 5 bases and J gave up 1 base, with 23 bases separating them. CDR1 MDHEN and CDR2 SYDVKM come from the germline V gene. The CDR3 has 18 residues.

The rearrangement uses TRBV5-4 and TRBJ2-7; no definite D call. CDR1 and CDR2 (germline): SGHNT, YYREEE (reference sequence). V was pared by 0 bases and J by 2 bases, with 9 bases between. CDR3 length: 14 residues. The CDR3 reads CASSLDVGPYEQYF. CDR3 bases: TGTGCCAGCAGCTTGGATGTCGGTCCCTACGAGCAGTACTTC.

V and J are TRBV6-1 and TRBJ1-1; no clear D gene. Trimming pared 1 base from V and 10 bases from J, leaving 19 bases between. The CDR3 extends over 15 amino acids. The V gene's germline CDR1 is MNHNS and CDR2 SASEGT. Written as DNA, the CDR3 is TGTGCCAGCAGTGAAGTCGGTGTGGGTCGGATTCGAGCTTTCTTT. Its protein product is CASSEVGVGRIRAFF.

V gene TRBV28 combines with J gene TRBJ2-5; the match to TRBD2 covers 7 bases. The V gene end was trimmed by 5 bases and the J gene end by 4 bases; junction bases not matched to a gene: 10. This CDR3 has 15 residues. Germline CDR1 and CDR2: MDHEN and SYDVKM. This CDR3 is CASSPSGRGGETQYF. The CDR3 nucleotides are TGTGCCAGCAGTCCATCAGGGCGCGGGGGAGAGACCCAGTACTTC.

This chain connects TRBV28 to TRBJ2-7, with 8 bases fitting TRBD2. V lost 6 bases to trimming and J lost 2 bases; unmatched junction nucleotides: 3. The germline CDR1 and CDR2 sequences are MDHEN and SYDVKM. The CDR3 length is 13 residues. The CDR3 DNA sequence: TGTGCCAGCAGAGCGGGAGTTGCCTACGAGCAGTACTTC. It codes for CASRAGVAYEQYF.

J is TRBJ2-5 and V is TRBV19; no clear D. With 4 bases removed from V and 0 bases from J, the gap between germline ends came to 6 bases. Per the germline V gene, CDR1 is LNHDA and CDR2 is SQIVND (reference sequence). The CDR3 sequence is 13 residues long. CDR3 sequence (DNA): TGTGCCAGTAGTAAGGTCGACCAAGAGACCCAGTACTTC. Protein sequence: CASSKVDQETQYF.

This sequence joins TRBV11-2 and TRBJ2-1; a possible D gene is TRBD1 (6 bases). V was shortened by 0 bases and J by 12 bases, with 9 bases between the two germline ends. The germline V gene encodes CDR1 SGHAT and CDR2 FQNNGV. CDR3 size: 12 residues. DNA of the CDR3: TGTGCCAGCAGCTTAGATGGGGGCGGGCAGTTCTTC. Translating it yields CASSLDGGGQFF.

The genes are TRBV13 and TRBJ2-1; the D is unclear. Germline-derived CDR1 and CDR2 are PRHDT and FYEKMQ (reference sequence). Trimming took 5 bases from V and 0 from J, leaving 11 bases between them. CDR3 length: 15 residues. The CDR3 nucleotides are TGTGCCAGCAGCCCCCCTCCATACTCCTACAATGAGCAGTTCTTC. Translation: CASSPPPYSYNEQFF. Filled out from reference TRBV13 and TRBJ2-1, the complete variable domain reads AAGVIQSPRHLIKEKRETATLKCYPIPRHDTVYWYQQGPGQDPQFLISFYEKMQSDKGSIPDRFSAQQFSDYHSELNMSSLELGDSALYFCASSPPPYSYNEQFFGPGTRLTVL.

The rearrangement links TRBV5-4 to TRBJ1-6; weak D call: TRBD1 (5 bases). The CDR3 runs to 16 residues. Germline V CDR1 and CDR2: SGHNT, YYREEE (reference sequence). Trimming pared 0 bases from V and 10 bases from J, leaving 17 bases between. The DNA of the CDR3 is TGTGCCAGCAGCTTGGCCAGGGCAGAAGGGTGGTCACCCCTCCACTTT. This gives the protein CASSLARAEGWSPLHF.

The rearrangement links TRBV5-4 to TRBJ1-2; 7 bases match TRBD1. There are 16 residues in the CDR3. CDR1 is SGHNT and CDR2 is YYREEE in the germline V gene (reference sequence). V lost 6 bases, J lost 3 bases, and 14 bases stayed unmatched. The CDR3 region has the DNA TGTGCCAGCACTCTTGCAAGTAGGGGGCCTGACTATGGCTACACCTTC. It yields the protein CASTLASRGPDYGYTF.

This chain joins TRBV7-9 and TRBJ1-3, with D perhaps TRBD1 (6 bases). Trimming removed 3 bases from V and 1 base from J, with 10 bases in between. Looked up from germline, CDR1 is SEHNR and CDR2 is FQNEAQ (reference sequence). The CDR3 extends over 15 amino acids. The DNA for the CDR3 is TGTGCCAGCAGCTTCGGGGGGCCGTCTGGAAACACCATATATTTT. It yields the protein CASSFGGPSGNTIYF.

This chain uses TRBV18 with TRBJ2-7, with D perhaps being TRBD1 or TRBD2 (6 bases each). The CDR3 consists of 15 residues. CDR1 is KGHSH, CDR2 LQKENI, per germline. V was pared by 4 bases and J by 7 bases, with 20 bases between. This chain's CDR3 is CASSRAGHQSGEQYF. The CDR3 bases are TGTGCCAGCTCACGTGCGGGACACCAGTCCGGGGAGCAGTACTTC.

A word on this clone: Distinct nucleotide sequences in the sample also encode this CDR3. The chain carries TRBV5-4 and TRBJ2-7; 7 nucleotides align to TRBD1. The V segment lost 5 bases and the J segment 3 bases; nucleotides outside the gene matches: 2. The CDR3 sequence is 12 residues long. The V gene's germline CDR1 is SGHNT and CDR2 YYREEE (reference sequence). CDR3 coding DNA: TGTGCCAGCAGTCGGGACAGCTACGAGCAGTACTTC. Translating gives CASSRDSYEQYF.

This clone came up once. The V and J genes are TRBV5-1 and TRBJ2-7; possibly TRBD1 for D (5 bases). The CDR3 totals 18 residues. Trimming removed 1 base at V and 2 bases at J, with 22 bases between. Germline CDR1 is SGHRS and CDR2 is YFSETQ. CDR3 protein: CASSLSVLGLPVPYEQYF. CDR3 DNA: TGCGCCAGCAGCTTGTCGGTGTTGGGGCTCCCCGTTCCCTACGAGCAGTACTTC. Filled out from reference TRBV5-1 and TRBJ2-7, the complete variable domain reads KAGVTQTPRYLIKTRGQQVTLSCSPISGHRSVSWYQQTPGQGLQFLFEYFSETQRNKGNFPGRFSGRQFSNSRSEMNVSTLELGDSALYLCASSLSVLGLPVPYEQYFGPGTRLTVT.

CDR3 DNA: TGCGCCAGCAGCTTTGGACAGAATCAGCCCCAGCATTTT. Residues: CASSFGQNQPQHF. The chain uses TRBV5-1 and TRBJ1-5, with D possibly matching TRBD1 (6 bases). Germline V gene sequence: CDR1 SGHRS, CDR2 YFSETQ. The CDR3 runs 13 residues. Between the trimmed V and J ends, which lost 2 bases and 4 bases, there was a span of 7 bases. The whole variable domain, remainder taken from reference TRBV5-1 and TRBJ1-5, is KAGVTQTPRYLIKTRGQQVTLSCSPISGHRSVSWYQQTPGQGLQFLFEYFSETQRNKGNFPGRFSGRQFSNSRSEMNVSTLELGDSALYLCASSFGQNQPQHFGDGTRLSIL.

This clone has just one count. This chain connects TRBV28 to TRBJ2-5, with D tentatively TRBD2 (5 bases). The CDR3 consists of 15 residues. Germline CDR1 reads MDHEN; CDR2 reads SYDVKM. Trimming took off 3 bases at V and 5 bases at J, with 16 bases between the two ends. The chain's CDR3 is CASSFPLRGGETQYF. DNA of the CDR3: TGTGCCAGCAGTTTCCCCCTTCGGGGTGGGGAGACCCAGTACTTC.

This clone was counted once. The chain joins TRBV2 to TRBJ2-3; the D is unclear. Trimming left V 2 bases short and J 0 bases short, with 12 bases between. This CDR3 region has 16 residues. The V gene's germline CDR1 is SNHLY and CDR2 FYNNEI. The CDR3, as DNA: TGTGCCAGCAGTGAATTAACGAACCTTAGCACAGATACGCAGTATTTT. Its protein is CASSELTNLSTDTQYF.

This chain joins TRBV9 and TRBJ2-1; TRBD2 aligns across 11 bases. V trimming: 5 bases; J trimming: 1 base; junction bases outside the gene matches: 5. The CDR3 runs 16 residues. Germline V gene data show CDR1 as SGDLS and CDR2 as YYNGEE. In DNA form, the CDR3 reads TGTGCCAGCAGTCAAAGACTAGCGGGATCCTACAATGAGCAGTTCTTC. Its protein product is CASSQRLAGSYNEQFF.

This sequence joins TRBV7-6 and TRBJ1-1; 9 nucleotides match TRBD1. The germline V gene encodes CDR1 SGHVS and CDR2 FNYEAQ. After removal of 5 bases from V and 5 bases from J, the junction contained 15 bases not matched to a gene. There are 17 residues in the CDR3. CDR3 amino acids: CASSMHRGRLKNTEAFF. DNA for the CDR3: TGTGCCAGCAGCATGCACAGGGGGCGCTTGAAAAATACTGAAGCTTTCTTT.